The 13 T cell receptor beta chains given below trace back to one sample, sequenced in a study of shared T cell receptors in the human thymus. The method was immunoSEQ multiplex PCR; TCRdb's version includes in-frame clones alone and lacks a portion of them. The sample carries 600,000 to 900,000 clones, approximately 83% recorded once. The same specimen was also included in a second study, on human thymus T cells.

The sequenced sample was thymocytes. The source of these receptors is a girl under three years old with a congenital heart defect.

The gene calls are TRBV7-9 and TRBJ2-1, with 9 bases that match TRBD2. Germline CDR1 and CDR2: SEHNR and FQNEAQ (reference sequence). V trimming: 1 base; J trimming: 4 bases; junction bases outside the gene matches: 8. This CDR3 has 17 amino acids. The CDR3 DNA sequence: TGTGCCAGCAGCTTAGGTAGCGGGGGCTATTCATACAATGAGCAGTTCTTC. As protein: CASSLGSGGYSYNEQFF.

The chain uses TRBV4-2 and TRBJ1-3, with 9 positions matching TRBD1. The germline gives CDR1 LGHNA, CDR2 YNFKEQ. Trimming took 0 bases from V and 5 from J; bases not matched to a gene: 5. This CDR3 is built from 16 residues. In DNA form, the CDR3 reads TGTGCCAGCAGCCAAGAGATGGGACAGGGACGAAACACCATATATTTT. It codes for CASSQEMGQGRNTIYF.

J is TRBJ1-1 and V is TRBV6-1; TRBD1 matches 8 bases. Germline-derived CDR1 and CDR2 are MNHNS and SASEGT. The V segment lost 10 bases and the J segment 5 bases; nucleotides outside the gene matches: 9. The length of the CDR3 is 13 residues. The CDR3 spells CATGQGPLTEAFF. CDR3 nucleotides: TGTGCCACCGGACAGGGACCTCTAACTGAAGCTTTCTTT.

The rearrangement uses TRBV7-2 and TRBJ1-6; unclear D gene. The germline V gene has CDR1 SGHTA and CDR2 FQGNSA. The CDR3 length is 16 residues. Trimming removed 2 bases from V and 2 bases from J, with 10 bases in between. The CDR3 reads CASSLCAQAYNSPLHF. The CDR3 region has the DNA TGTGCCAGCAGCTTATGTGCCCAGGCCTATAATTCACCCCTCCACTTT.

The V call is TRBV19, the J call TRBJ2-1; the match to TRBD1 covers 9 bases. V trimming: 4 bases; J trimming: 9 bases; junction bases outside the gene matches: 16. Looked up from germline, CDR1 is LNHDA and CDR2 is SQIVND (reference sequence). CDR3 size: 17 residues. DNA of the CDR3: TGTGCCAGTAGTAGAACCCTTCGTACAGGGGGCTCGGTTGAGCAGTTCTTC. Protein product: CASSRTLRTGGSVEQFF.

The chain recombines TRBV5-6 with TRBJ2-3, with TRBD2 as a possible D gene (6 bases). V was pared by 0 bases and J by 6 bases, with 14 bases between. The CDR3 loop spans 15 amino acids. The germline gives CDR1 SGHDT, CDR2 YYEEEE. The CDR3: CASSLVGGGSDTQYF. CDR3 nucleotide sequence: TGTGCCAGCAGCTTGGTTGGAGGAGGGTCGGATACGCAGTATTTT.

The chain recombines TRBV4-1 with TRBJ2-1; TRBD2 matches 10 bases. CDR3 length: 17 amino acids. Germline CDR1 is MGHRA and CDR2 is YSYEKL. The ends lost 0 bases at V and 10 bases at J; junction bases unmatched: 12. CDR3 protein: CASSQDIAGGPTREQFF. The CDR3 region has the DNA TGCGCCAGCAGCCAAGATATAGCGGGGGGACCGACTAGGGAGCAGTTCTTC.

CDR3 DNA sequence: TGTGCCAGCAGCCCAGGACAGGTGGGCAATCAGCCCCAGCATTTT. This encodes CASSPGQVGNQPQHF. This chain uses TRBV7-8 with TRBJ1-5; 7 nucleotides match TRBD1. Germline V gene sequence: CDR1 SGHVS, CDR2 FQNEAQ. With V trimmed by 5 bases and J by 2 bases, 6 bases remained unmatched. This CDR3 is built from 15 residues. The full variable domain, its missing parts supplied by reference TRBV7-8 and TRBJ1-5, is GAGVSQSPRYKVAKRGQDVALRCDPISGHVSLFWYQQALGQGPEFLTYFQNEAQLDKSGLPSDRFFAERPEGSVSTLKIQRTQQEDSAVYLCASSPGQVGNQPQHFGDGTRLSIL.

This clone was counted a single time. In nucleotides, the CDR3 is TGTGCCAGCAGTTCTTTGCGGGTCGGGGAGACCCAGTACTTC. The encoded protein is CASSSLRVGETQYF. The chain links TRBV6-1 to TRBJ2-5; TRBD2 might be the D (5 bases). The CDR3 extends over 14 amino acids. The germline CDR1 and CDR2 sequences are MNHNS and SASEGT. The ends were cut back, 5 bases at V and 5 bases at J, with 15 bases in the middle.

This chain connects TRBV14 to TRBJ1-2; no clear D gene. The germline V and J ends were trimmed by 3 bases and 0 bases, with 11 bases remaining between them. This CDR3 comprises 15 residues. Germline loops: CDR1 SGHDN, CDR2 FVKESK. As DNA, the CDR3 is TGTGCCAGCAGCCATGAGGGCCCAGCTAACTATGGCTACACCTTC. Translation gives CASSHEGPANYGYTF.

The chain recombines TRBV27 with TRBJ2-7; 8 nucleotides line up with TRBD2. Germline values: CDR1 MNHEY, CDR2 SMNVEV (reference sequence). This CDR3 region has 14 residues. With V trimmed by 4 bases and J by 5 bases, 7 bases remained unmatched. The CDR3 loop is CASSSGPRGDEQYF. The CDR3 nucleotides are TGTGCCAGCAGTTCCGGGCCGCGGGGGGACGAGCAGTACTTC.

This sequence joins TRBV6-1 and TRBJ1-2; D uncertain. This CDR3 is built from 13 residues. V was shortened by 1 base and J by 4 bases, with 7 bases between the two germline ends. Germline CDR1 reads MNHNS; CDR2 reads SASEGT. This CDR3 is CASSEVRSYGYTF. For the CDR3, the DNA is TGTGCCAGCAGTGAAGTTCGCAGCTATGGCTACACCTTC.

V is TRBV5-6 and J is TRBJ1-1, with 8 positions matching TRBD1. Germline CDR1 reads SGHDT; CDR2 reads YYEEEE. Unmatched junction bases numbered 5, after V lost 0 bases and J lost 1 base. This CDR3 is built from 16 residues. The CDR3 loop reads CASSLGAGGENTEAFF. The CDR3, as DNA: TGTGCCAGCAGCTTGGGGGCAGGGGGCGAGAACACTGAAGCTTTCTTT.